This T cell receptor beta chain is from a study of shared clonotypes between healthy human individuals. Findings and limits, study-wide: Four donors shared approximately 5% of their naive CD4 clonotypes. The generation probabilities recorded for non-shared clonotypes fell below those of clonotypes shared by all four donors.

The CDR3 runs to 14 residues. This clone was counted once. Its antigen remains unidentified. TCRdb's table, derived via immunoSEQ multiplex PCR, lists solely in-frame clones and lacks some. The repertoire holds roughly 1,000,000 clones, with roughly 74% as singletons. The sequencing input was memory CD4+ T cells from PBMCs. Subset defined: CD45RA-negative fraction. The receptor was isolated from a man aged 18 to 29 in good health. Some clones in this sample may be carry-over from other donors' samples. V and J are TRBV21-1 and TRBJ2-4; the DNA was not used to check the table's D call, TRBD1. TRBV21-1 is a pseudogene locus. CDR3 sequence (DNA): TGTGCCAGCAGCAAAGGGACAGGGCTCAACATTCAGTACTTC. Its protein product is CASSKGTGLNIQYF.